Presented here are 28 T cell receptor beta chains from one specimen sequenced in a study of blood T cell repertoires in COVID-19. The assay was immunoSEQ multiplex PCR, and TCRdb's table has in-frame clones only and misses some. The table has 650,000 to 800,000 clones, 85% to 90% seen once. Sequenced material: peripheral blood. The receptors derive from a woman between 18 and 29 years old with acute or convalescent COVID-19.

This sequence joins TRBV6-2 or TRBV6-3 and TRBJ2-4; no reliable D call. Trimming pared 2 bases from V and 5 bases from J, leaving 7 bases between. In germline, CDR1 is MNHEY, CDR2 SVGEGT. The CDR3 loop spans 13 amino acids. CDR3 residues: CASSYGLQNIQYF. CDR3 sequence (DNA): TGTGCCAGCAGTTACGGCCTCCAAAACATTCAGTACTTC.

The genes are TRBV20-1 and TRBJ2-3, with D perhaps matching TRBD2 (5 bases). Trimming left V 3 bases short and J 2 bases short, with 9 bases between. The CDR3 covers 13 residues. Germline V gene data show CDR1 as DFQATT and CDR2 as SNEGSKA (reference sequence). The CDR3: CSASSGNTDTQYF. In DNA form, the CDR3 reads TGCAGTGCTAGTTCGGGGAACACAGATACGCAGTATTTT.

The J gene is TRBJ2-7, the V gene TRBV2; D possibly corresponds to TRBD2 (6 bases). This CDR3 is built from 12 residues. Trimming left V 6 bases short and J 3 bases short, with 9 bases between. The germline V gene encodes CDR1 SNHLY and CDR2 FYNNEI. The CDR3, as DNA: TGTGCCAGCAGGGCGGGACGCTACGAGCAGTACTTC. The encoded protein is CASRAGRYEQYF.

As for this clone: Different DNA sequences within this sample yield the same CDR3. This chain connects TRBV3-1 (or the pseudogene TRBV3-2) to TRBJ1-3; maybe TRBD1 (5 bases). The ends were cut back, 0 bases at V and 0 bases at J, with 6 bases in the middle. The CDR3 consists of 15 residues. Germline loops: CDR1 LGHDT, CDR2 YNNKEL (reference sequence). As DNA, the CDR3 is TGTGCCAGCAGCCAAGATGACAGCTCTGGAAACACCATATATTTT. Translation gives CASSQDDSSGNTIYF.

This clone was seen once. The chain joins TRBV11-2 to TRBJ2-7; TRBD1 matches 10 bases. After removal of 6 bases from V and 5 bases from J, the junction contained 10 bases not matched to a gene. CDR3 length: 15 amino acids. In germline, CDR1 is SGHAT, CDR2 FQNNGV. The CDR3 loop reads CASSTTGTGEHEQYF. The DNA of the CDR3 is TGTGCCAGCAGTACAACCGGGACAGGGGAACACGAGCAGTACTTC.

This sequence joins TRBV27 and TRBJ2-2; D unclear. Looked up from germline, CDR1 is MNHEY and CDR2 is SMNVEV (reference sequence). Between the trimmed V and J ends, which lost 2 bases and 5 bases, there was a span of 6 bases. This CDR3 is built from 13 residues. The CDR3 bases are TGTGCCAGCAGTTTAGCGGTTACCGGGGAGCTGTTTTTT. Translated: CASSLAVTGELFF.

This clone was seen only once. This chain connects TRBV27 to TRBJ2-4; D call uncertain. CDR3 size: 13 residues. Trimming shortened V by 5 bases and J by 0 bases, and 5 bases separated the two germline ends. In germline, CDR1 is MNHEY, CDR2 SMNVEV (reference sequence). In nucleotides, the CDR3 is TGTGCCAGCAGTGGCCTAGCCAAAAACATTCAGTACTTC. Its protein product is CASSGLAKNIQYF.

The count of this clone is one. The CDR3 sequence is CASSPRTGGGRDEQYF. CDR3 bases: TGTGCCAGCAGCCCCCGGACAGGGGGCGGTCGGGACGAGCAGTACTTC. The gene calls are TRBV5-6 and TRBJ2-7; 11 positions match TRBD1. Germline V CDR1 and CDR2: SGHDT, YYEEEE. V lost 4 bases to trimming and J lost 5 bases; unmatched junction nucleotides: 11. The CDR3 has 16 residues.

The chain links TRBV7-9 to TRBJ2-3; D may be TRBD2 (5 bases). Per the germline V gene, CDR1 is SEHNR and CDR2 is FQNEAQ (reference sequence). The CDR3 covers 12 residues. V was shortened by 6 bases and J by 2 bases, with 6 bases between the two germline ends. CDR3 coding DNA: TGTGCCAGCAGGGGAGTCACAGATACGCAGTATTTT. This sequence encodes CASRGVTDTQYF. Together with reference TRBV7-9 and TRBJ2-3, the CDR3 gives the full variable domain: DTGVSQNPRHKITKRGQNVTFRCDPISEHNRLYWYRQTLGQGPEFLTYFQNEAQLEKSRLLSDRFSAERPKGSFSTLEIQRTEQGDSAMYLCASRGVTDTQYFGPGTRLTVL.

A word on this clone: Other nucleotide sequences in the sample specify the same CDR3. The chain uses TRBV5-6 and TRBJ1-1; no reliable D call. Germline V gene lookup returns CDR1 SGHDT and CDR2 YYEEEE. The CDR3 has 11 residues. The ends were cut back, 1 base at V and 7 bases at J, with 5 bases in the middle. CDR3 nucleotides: TGTGCCAGCAGCTTGTTCAGTGAAGCTTTCTTT. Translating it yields CASSLFSEAFF.

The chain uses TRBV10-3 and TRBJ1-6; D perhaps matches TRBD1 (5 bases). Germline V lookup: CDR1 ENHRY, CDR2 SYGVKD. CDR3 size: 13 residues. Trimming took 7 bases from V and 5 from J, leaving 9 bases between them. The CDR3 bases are TGTGCCATCACCAGGGCCAATAATTCACCCCTCCACTTT. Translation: CAITRANNSPLHF.

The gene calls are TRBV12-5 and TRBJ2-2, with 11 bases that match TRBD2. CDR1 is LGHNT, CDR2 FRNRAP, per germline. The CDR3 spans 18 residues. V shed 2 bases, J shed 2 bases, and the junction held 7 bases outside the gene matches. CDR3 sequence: CASGLWVAGGINTGELFF. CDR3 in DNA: TGTGCTAGTGGTTTGTGGGTAGCGGGGGGGATCAACACCGGGGAGCTGTTTTTT.

The CDR3 DNA sequence: TGTGCCAGCAGCGTCCAGGGTAACACTGAAGCTTTCTTT. This translates into CASSVQGNTEAFF. The chain carries TRBV11-2 and TRBJ1-1; D is perhaps TRBD1 (5 bases). Germline CDR1 SGHAT, CDR2 FQNNGV. Trimming removed 5 bases from V and 2 bases from J, with 9 bases in between. CDR3 length equals 13 residues.

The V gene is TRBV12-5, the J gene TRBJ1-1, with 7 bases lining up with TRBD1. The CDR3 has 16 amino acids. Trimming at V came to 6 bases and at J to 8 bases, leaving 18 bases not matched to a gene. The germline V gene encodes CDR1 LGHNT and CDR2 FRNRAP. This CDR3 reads CASGGRLTGAPIEAFF. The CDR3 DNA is TGTGCTAGTGGGGGGAGATTAACAGGGGCGCCCATAGAAGCTTTCTTT. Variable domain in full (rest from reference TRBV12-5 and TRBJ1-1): DARVTQTPRHKVTEMGQEVTMRCQPILGHNTVFWYRQTMMQGLELLAYFRNRAPLDDSGMPKDRFSAEMPDATLATLKIQPSEPRDSAVYFCASGGRLTGAPIEAFFGQGTRLTVV.

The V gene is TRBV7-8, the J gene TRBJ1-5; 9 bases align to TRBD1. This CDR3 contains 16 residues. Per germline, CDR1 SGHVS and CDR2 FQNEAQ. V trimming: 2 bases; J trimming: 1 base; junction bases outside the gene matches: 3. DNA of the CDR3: TGTGCCAGCAGCTTACCCGGGACAGGGAGCAATCAGCCCCAGCATTTT. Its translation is CASSLPGTGSNQPQHF.

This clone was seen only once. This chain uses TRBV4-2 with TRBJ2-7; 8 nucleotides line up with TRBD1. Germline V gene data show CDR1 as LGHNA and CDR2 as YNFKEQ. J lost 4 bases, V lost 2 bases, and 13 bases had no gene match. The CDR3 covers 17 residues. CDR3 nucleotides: TGTGCCAGCAGCCAACCTAGAGACAGGGGCCAGACTTACGAGCAGTACTTC. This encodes CASSQPRDRGQTYEQYF.

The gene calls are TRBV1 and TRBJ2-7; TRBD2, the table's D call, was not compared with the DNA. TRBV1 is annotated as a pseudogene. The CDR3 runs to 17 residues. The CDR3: CTSSPSRGLAGEYEQYF. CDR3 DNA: TGCACCAGCAGCCCATCGCGCGGACTAGCGGGGGAATACGAGCAGTACTTC.

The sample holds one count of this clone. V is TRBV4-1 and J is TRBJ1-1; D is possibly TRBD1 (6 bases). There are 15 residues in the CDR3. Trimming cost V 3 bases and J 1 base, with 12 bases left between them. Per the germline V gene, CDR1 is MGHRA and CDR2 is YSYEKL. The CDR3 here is CASSHPGQTNTEAFF. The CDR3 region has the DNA TGCGCCAGCAGCCACCCGGGACAAACGAACACTGAAGCTTTCTTT.

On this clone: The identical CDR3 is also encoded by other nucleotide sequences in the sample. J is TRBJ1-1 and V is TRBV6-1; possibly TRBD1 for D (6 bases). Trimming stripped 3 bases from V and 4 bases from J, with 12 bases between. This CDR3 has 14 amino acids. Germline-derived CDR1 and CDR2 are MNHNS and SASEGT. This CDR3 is CASSDLGGGTEAFF. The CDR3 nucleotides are TGTGCCAGCAGTGACCTAGGGGGGGGCACTGAAGCTTTCTTT.

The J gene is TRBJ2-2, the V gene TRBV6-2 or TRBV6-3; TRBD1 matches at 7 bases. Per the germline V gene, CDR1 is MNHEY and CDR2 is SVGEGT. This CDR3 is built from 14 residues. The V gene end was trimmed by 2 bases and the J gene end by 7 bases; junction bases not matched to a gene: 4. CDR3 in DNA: TGTGCCAGCAGTTACGATCCAGGGGGCGGGGAGCTGTTTTTT. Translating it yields CASSYDPGGGELFF.

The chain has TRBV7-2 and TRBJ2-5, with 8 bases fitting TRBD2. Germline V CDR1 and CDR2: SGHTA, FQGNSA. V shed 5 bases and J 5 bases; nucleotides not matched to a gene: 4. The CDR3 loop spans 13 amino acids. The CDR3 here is CASSRTSTETQYF. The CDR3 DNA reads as TGTGCCAGCAGCCGGACTAGCACGGAGACCCAGTACTTC.

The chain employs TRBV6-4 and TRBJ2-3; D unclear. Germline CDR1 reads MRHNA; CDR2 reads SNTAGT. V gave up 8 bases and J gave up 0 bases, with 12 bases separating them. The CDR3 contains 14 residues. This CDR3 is CASSPRPSTDTQYF. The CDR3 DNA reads TGTGCCAGCTCCCCTAGGCCTAGCACAGATACGCAGTATTTT.

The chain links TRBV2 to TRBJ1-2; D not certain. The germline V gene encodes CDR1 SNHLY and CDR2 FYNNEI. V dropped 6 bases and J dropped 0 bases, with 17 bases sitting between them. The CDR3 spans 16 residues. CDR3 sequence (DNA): TGTGCCAGCAGCCAAAGTGCGAGAAGTGCTAACTATGGCTACACCTTC. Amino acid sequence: CASSQSARSANYGYTF.

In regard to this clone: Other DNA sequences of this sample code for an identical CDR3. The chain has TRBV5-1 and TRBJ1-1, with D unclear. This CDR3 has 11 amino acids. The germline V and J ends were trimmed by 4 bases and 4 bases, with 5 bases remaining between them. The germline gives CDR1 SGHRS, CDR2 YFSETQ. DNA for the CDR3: TGCGCCAGCAGCGGAGGCACTGAAGCTTTCTTT. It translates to CASSGGTEAFF.

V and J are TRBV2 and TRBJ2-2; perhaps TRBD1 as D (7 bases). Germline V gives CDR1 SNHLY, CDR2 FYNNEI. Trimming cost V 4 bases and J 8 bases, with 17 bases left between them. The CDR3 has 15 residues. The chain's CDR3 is CASSGTGGALGELFF. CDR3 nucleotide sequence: TGTGCCAGCAGTGGGACAGGAGGGGCGTTGGGGGAGCTGTTTTTT. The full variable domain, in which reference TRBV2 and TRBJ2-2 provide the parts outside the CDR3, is EPEVTQTPSHQVTQMGQEVILRCVPISNHLYFYWYRQILGQKVEFLVSFYNNEISEKSEIFDDQFSVERPDGSNFTLKIRSTKLEDSAMYFCASSGTGGALGELFFGEGSRLTVL.

The CDR3 sequence: CASNSQGSNTEAFF. The CDR3 coding sequence is TGTGCCAGCAATTCACAGGGATCGAACACTGAAGCTTTCTTT. This chain joins TRBV2 and TRBJ1-1; possibly TRBD1 for D (6 bases). The length of the CDR3 is 14 residues. V gave up 7 bases and J gave up 1 base, with 13 bases separating them. Germline CDR1 SNHLY, CDR2 FYNNEI. Filled out from reference TRBV2 and TRBJ1-1, the complete variable domain reads EPEVTQTPSHQVTQMGQEVILRCVPISNHLYFYWYRQILGQKVEFLVSFYNNEISEKSEIFDDQFSVERPDGSNFTLKIRSTKLEDSAMYFCASNSQGSNTEAFFGQGTRLTVV.

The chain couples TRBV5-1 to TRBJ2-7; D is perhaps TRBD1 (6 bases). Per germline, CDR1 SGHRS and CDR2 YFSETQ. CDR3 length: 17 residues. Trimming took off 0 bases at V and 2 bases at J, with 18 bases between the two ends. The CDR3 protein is CASSLAPQGPTAYEQYF. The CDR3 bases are TGCGCCAGCAGCTTGGCACCGCAGGGGCCTACGGCCTACGAGCAGTACTTC. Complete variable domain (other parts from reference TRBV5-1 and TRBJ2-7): KAGVTQTPRYLIKTRGQQVTLSCSPISGHRSVSWYQQTPGQGLQFLFEYFSETQRNKGNFPGRFSGRQFSNSRSEMNVSTLELGDSALYLCASSLAPQGPTAYEQYFGPGTRLTVT.

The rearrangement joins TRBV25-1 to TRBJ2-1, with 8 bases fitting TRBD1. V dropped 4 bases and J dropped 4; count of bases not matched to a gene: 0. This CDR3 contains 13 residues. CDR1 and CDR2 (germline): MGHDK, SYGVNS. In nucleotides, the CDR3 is TGTGCCAGCAGTGGGACAGGGTACAATGAGCAGTTCTTC. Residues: CASSGTGYNEQFF. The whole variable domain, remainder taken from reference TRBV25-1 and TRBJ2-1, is EADIYQTPRYLVIGTGKKITLECSQTMGHDKMYWYQQDPGMELHLIHYSYGVNSTEKGDLSSESTVSRIRTEHFPLTLESARPSHTSQYLCASSGTGYNEQFFGPGTRLTVL.